The source of this T cell receptor (beta chain) is a study of untreated major depressive disorder. Regarding this clone: Its antigen is still unknown.

There are 18 residues in the CDR3. Germline assignment: CDR1 LNHDA and CDR2 SQIVND (reference sequence). The V gene end was trimmed by 5 bases and the J gene end by 2 bases; junction bases not matched to a gene: 13. Clones were read by immunoSEQ multiplex PCR, and TCRdb kept only the in-frame ones, dropping some. The sample lists more than 25,000 clones, roughly nine tenths occurring once. Patient depression severity was moderate to severe. General observations from the study: Sequencing showed nonsignificant TRBV25-01 and TRBV02-01 differences matching flow cytometry. TRBV05-01 (Vbeta 5.1) usage was higher in CD4+ T cells of depressed patients than controls. Only three preselected Vbeta families were compared in sequencing. Each subject's top five TRBV05-01 clones were all private.

The gene calls are TRBV19 and TRBJ2-1; 9 nucleotides align to TRBD2. Specimen: CD4+ T cells from PBMCs. This receptor was obtained from a woman in her twenties or thirties with major depressive disorder. CDR3 sequence (DNA): TGTGCCAGTAGTGACCGGGGGCTAGCGGGAACTCCCTACAATGAGCAGTTCTTC. It encodes CASSDRGLAGTPYNEQFF.